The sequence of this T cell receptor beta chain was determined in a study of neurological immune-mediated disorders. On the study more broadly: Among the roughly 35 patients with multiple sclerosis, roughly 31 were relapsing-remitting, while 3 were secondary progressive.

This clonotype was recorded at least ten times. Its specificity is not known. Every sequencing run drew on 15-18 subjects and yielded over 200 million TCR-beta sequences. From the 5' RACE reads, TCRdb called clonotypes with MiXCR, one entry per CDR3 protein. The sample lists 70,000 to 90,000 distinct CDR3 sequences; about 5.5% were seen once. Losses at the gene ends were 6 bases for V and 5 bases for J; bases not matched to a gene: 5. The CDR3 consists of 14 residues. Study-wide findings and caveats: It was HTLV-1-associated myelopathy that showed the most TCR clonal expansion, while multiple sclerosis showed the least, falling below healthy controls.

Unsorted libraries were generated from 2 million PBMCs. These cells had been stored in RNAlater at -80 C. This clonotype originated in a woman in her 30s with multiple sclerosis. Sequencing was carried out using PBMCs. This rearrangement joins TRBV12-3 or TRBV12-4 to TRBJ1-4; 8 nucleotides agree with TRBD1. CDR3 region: CASREDRENEKLFF. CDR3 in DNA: TGTGCCAGCAGGGAGGACAGGGAAAATGAAAAACTGTTTTTT.